Listed below are T cell receptor beta chains from one sample, sequenced in a study of blood T cell repertoires in COVID-19. Produced via immunoSEQ multiplex PCR; TCRdb's table is partial and in-frame only. The repertoire holds fewer than 150,000 clones, with 83% as singletons. The sample comprised PBMCs or T cells enriched from blood (not recorded which). The receptor source for this set is a man aged 25-40 years who had recovered from COVID-19. CDR3s include the opening cysteine and the closing phenylalanine or tryptophan. The D gene is left open where the match is weak. The size entry is marked missing in some rows and otherwise reads once, few, many or a size class.

J,V,size,D,length,DNA,CDR3
TRBJ2-7,TRBV6-5,NA,NA,14,TGTGCCAGCAGTTCAGGGGACACCGACTACGAGCAGTACTTC,CASSSGDTDYEQYF
TRBJ1-4,TRBV7-9,NA,NA,14,TGTGCCAGCAGCTTAGGAGGGGGAAATGAAAAACTGTTTTTT,CASSLGGGNEKLFF
TRBJ2-2,TRBV6-5,NA,TRBD1,13,TGTGCCAGCGGACAGGGTCAGACCGGGGAGCTGTTTTTT,CASGQGQTGELFF
TRBJ1-1,TRBV6-5,NA,NA,16,TGTGCCAGCAGTTACACCGGGGGGGCGAAGAGCACTGAAGCTTTCTTT,CASSYTGGAKSTEAFF
TRBJ2-2,TRBV11-3,NA,TRBD2,16,TGTGCCAGCAGCTCCGGACGGGGGGAGTACACCGGGGAGCTGTTTTTT,CASSSGRGEYTGELFF
TRBJ1-1,TRBV27,NA,TRBD1,18,TGTGCCAGCAGTTTATACCCGCCAGGGGGCTTACTGAACACTGAAGCTTTCTTT,CASSLYPPGGLLNTEAFF
TRBJ1-2,TRBV12-5,NA,TRBD1,15,TGTGCTAGTGGGGCGGGACAGGCTAGAAACTATGGCTACACCTTC,CASGAGQARNYGYTF
TRBJ2-7,TRBV20-1,NA,NA,10,TGCAGTGCTCTGGGGGGCGAGCAGTACTTC,CSALGGEQYF
TRBJ2-1,TRBV6-6,once,NA,14,TGTGCCAGCACCCCAAGGGGCTCCTACAATGAGCAGTTCTTC,CASTPRGSYNEQFF
TRBJ1-5,TRBV19,NA,TRBD1,14,TGTGCCAGTAGTCTAGGGACAGGGAATCAGCCCCAGCATTTT,CASSLGTGNQPQHF
TRBJ2-3,TRBV5-4,few,TRBD2,13,TGTGCCAGCAGCTTCAGCGGGGGGGATACGCAGTATTTT,CASSFSGGDTQYF
TRBJ2-1,TRBV5-3,NA,NA,15,TGTGTCAGAAGCCCGCTAGGCCCCCGCCACAATGAGCAGTTCTTC,CVRSPLGPRHNEQFF
TRBJ1-4,TRBV4-1,medium-sized,NA,12,TGCGCCAGCAGCCAAGATTTCTCAGGATTGTTTTTT,CASSQDFSGLFF
TRBJ2-7,TRBV30,few,TRBD2,14,TGTGCCTGGAGTGTACAGCTAGCGGCCTCCGAGCAGTACTTC,CAWSVQLAASEQYF
TRBJ2-1,TRBV2,NA,NA,11,TGTGCCAGCAGCGCAGATTATGAGCAGTTCTTC,CASSADYEQFF
TRBJ1-1,TRBV11-3,NA,NA,13,TGTGCCAGCAGCCTAGAGTCGAGCACTGAAGCTTTCTTT,CASSLESSTEAFF
TRBJ1-5,TRBV28,NA,NA,14,TGTGCCAGCAGTTTAGCAGGGGCAATTCAGCCCCAGCATTTT,CASSLAGAIQPQHF
TRBJ2-3,TRBV6-4,NA,TRBD2,15,TGTGCCAGCAGTTGGACTAGCGGAGCCCCAGATACGCAGTATTTT,CASSWTSGAPDTQYF
TRBJ1-2,TRBV15,NA,NA,14,TGTGCCACCAGCGGATGGGAAAACGCGGGGGGCTACACCTTC,CATSGWENAGGYTF
TRBJ1-2,TRBV29-1,NA,NA,11,TGCAGCGCCCCGTCCCCGGGAGGCTACACCTTC,CSAPSPGGYTF
TRBJ1-1,TRBV7-8,NA,TRBD1,14,TGTGCCAGCAGCGCGGACAGGCTGAACACTGAAGCTTTCTTT,CASSADRLNTEAFF
TRBJ2-1,TRBV10-2,NA,TRBD2,16,TGCGCCAGCAGTGAAGGGCCGACTAGCGACCACAATGAGCAGTTCTTC,CASSEGPTSDHNEQFF
TRBJ1-1,TRBV29-1,NA,NA,14,TGCAGCGTTGATTACGACGAGGAGATCCCTGAAGCTTTCTTT,CSVDYDEEIPEAFF
TRBJ2-7,TRBV2,NA,TRBD2,15,TGTGCCAGCAGTTACCTGACTAGCGGGAGCTACGAGCAGTACTTC,CASSYLTSGSYEQYF
TRBJ2-3,TRBV10-1,NA,NA,12,TGCGCCAGCACCGACGGAGGGGATACGCAGTATTTT,CASTDGGDTQYF
TRBJ2-3,TRBV9,NA,NA,16,TGTGCCAGCAGCGTACGGGTTGGTTCTAGCACAGATACGCAGTATTTT,CASSVRVGSSTDTQYF
TRBJ1-3,TRBV12-3/TRBV12-4,once,NA,13,TGTGCCAGCGGAACAGGGCGAAGAAACACCATATATTTT,CASGTGRRNTIYF
TRBJ1-6,TRBV7-9,NA,NA,15,TGTGCCAGCAGGGCCTCAGTAAAAAATAATTCACCCCTCCACTTT,CASRASVKNNSPLHF
TRBJ1-1,TRBV9,NA,NA,13,TGTGCCAGCAGCGTAGCGGGTTCCACTGAAGCTTTCTTT,CASSVAGSTEAFF
TRBJ2-1,TRBV7-9,NA,TRBD2,15,TGTGCCAGCACGCGGGGGGCCCACTCCTACAATGAGCAGTTCTTC,CASTRGAHSYNEQFF
TRBJ1-2,TRBV6-1,NA,NA,15,TGTGCCAGCAGTGAAGGCCAGGGGTTGATCTATGGCTACACCTTC,CASSEGQGLIYGYTF
TRBJ2-1,TRBV29-1,few,NA,14,TGCAGCGTTAGAGTCAGGGGATGGGACAATGAGCAGTTCTTC,CSVRVRGWDNEQFF
TRBJ2-5,TRBV6-6,NA,TRBD1,15,TGTGCCAGCAGTTCCGGGACAGGGGGGTGGGAGACCCAGTACTTC,CASSSGTGGWETQYF
TRBJ2-5,TRBV2,NA,TRBD1,15,TGTGCCAGCAGTGACGGGACAGGGGGCGTAGAGACCCAGTACTTC,CASSDGTGGVETQYF
TRBJ1-4,TRBV6-6,few,TRBD1,17,TGTGCCAGCAGTCCCCTCTCCCGGCGAGGGGGCAATGAAAGACTGTTTTTT,CASSPLSRRGGNERLFF
TRBJ1-1,TRBV19,NA,NA,15,TGTGCCAGTAGTCCCCCTGGCGGCCTGAACACTGAAGCTTTCTTT,CASSPPGGLNTEAFF
TRBJ2-5,TRBV2,NA,NA,10,TGTGCCAGTCAGGTGGAGACCCAGTACTTC,CASQVETQYF
TRBJ2-7,TRBV18,NA,TRBD1,15,TGTGCCAGCTCACAGTGGGACAGGGGAAGCTACGAGCAGTACTTC,CASSQWDRGSYEQYF
TRBJ2-2,TRBV3-1/TRBV3-2,NA,NA,16,TGTGCCAGCAGCCAACTTCCTCCGGGGAACACCGGGGAGCTGTTTTTT,CASSQLPPGNTGELFF